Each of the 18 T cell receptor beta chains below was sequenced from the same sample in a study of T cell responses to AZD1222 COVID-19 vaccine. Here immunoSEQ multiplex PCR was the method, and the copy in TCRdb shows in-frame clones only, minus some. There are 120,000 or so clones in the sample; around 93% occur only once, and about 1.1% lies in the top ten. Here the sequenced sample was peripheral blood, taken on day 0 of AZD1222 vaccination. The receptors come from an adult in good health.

The CDR3 DNA is TGTGCCAGCAGCCCGCCGGGACGGAATGGCTACACCTTC. This translates into CASSPPGRNGYTF. This chain uses TRBV4-2 with TRBJ1-2; D is perhaps TRBD1 (5 bases). Per the germline V gene, CDR1 is LGHNA and CDR2 is YNFKEQ. The CDR3 runs 13 residues. Trimming took 4 bases from V and 6 from J, leaving 12 bases between them.

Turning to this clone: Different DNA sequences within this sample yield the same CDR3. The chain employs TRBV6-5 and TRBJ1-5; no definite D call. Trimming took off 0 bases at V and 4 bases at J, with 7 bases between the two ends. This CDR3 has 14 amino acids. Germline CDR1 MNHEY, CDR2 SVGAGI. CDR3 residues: CASSYSRGNQPQHF. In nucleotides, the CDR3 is TGTGCCAGCAGTTACTCGCGCGGGAATCAGCCCCAGCATTTT.

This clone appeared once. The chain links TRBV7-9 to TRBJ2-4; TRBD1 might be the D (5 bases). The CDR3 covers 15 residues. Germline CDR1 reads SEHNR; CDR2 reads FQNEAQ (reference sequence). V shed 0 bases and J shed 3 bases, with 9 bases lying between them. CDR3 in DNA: TGTGCCAGCAGCTTAGCGCAAGGGGTCAAAAACATTCAGTACTTC. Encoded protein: CASSLAQGVKNIQYF. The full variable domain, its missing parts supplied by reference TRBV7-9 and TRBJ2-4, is DTGVSQNPRHKITKRGQNVTFRCDPISEHNRLYWYRQTLGQGPEFLTYFQNEAQLEKSRLLSDRFSAERPKGSFSTLEIQRTEQGDSAMYLCASSLAQGVKNIQYFGAGTRLSVL.

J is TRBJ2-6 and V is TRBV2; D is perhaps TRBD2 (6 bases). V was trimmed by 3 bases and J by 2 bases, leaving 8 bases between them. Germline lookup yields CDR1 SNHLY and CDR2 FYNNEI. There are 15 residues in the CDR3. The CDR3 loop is CASSEEGAGANVLTF. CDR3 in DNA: TGTGCCAGCAGTGAGGAGGGAGCTGGGGCCAACGTCCTGACTTTC.

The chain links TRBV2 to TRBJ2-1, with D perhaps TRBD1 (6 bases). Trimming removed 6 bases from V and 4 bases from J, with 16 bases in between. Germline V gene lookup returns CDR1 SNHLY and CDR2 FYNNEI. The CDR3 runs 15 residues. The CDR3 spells CASRQTGTRYNEQFF. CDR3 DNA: TGTGCCAGCAGGCAGACCGGGACACGTTACAATGAGCAGTTCTTC. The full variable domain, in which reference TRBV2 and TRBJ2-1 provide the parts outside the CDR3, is EPEVTQTPSHQVTQMGQEVILRCVPISNHLYFYWYRQILGQKVEFLVSFYNNEISEKSEIFDDQFSVERPDGSNFTLKIRSTKLEDSAMYFCASRQTGTRYNEQFFGPGTRLTVL.

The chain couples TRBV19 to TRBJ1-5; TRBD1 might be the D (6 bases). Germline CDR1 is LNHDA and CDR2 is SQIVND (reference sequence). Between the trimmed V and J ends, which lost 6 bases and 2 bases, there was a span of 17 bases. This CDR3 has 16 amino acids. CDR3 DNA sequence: TGTGCCAGTAGCGCCAGTACAGGGTTCCGCAATCAGCCCCAGCATTTT. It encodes CASSASTGFRNQPQHF.

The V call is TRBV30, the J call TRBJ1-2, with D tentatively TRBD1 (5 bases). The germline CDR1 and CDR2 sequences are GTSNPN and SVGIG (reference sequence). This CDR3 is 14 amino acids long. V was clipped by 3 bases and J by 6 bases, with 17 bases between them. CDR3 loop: CAWRDLAGVDGYTF. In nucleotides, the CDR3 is TGTGCCTGGAGGGACCTGGCGGGGGTTGATGGCTACACCTTC.

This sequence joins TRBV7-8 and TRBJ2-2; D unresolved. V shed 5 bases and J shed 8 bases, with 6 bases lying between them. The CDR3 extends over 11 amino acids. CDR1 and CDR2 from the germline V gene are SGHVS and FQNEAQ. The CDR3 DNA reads TGTGCCAGCAGCCGGGCGGGGGAGCTGTTTTTT. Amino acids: CASSRAGELFF.

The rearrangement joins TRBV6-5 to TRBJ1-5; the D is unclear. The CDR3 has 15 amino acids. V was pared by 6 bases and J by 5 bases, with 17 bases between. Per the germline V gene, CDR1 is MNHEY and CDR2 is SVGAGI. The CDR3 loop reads CASRNPRERDQPQHF. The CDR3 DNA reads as TGTGCCAGCAGAAACCCAAGGGAAAGGGATCAGCCCCAGCATTTT.

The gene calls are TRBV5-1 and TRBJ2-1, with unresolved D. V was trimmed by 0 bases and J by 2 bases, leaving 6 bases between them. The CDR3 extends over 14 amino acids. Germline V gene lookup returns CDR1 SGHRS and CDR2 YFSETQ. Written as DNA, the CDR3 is TGCGCCAGCAGCTTGGCGTGGGCCTACAATGAGCAGTTCTTC. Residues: CASSLAWAYNEQFF.

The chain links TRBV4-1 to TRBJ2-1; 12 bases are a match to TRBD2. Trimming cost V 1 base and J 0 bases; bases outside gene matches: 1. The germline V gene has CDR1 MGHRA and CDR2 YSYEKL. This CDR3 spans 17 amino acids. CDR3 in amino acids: CASSQGLAGASYNEQFF. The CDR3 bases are TGCGCCAGCAGCCAAGGACTAGCGGGAGCCTCCTACAATGAGCAGTTCTTC.

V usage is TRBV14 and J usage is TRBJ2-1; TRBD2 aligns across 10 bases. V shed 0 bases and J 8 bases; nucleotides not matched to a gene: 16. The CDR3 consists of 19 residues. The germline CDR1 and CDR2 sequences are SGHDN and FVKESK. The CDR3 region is CASSQESKYSSGRRDEQFF. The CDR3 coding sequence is TGTGCCAGCAGCCAAGAGTCCAAATACTCTAGCGGGAGAAGGGATGAGCAGTTCTTC.

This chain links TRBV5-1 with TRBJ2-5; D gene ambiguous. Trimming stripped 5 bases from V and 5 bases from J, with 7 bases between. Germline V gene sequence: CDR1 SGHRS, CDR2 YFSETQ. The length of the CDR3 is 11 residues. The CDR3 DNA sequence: TGCGCCAGCAGATTCTCGGAGACCCAGTACTTC. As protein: CASRFSETQYF.

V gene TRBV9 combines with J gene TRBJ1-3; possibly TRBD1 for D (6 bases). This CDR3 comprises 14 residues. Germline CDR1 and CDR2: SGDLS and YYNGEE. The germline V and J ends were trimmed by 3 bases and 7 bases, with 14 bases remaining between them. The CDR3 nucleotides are TGTGCCAGCAGCGAAACAGGGCTAGATAACACCATATATTTT. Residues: CASSETGLDNTIYF.

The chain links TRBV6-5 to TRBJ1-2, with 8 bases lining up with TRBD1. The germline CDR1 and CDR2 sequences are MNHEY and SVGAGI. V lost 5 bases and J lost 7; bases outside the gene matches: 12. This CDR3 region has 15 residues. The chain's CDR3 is CASSPSGGSFLGYTF. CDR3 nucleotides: TGTGCCAGCAGTCCCTCAGGGGGCTCTTTTCTTGGCTACACCTTC.

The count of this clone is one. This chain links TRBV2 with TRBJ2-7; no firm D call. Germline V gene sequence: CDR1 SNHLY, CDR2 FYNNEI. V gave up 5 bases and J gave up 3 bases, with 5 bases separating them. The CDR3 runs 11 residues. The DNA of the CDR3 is TGTGCCAGCAGTACCCTCTACGAGCAGTACTTC. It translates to CASSTLYEQYF.

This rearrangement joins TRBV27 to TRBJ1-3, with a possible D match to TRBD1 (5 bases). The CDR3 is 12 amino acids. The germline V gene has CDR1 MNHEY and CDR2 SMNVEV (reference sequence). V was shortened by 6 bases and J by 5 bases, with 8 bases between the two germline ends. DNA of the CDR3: TGTGCCAGCAGGACAGAGAGAAACACCATATATTTT. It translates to CASRTERNTIYF.

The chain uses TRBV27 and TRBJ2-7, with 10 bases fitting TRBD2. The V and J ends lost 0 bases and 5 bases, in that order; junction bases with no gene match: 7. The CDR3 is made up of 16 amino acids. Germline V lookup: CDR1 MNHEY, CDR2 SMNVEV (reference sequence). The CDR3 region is CASSLSASGSGNEQYF. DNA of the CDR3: TGTGCCAGCAGTTTATCGGCTAGCGGGAGCGGGAACGAGCAGTACTTC.